The rows below give T cell receptor beta chains drawn from one sample of a study of graft-versus-host responses after intestinal transplantation. Using immunoSEQ multiplex PCR, the repertoire was profiled, and TCRdb retains in-frame clones only, with some absent. Of some 40,000 clones listed, more than 80% are singletons. The material sequenced was PBMCs, taken less than 750 days after intestinal transplantation. The source is a human patient who received an intestinal transplant, so some T cells may come from the graft donor. Both conserved end residues are part of each CDR3. The order of the fields is V gene, D gene, J gene, CDR3 DNA, CDR3 protein. A D gene is named only where the DNA matches it firmly.

v_call: TRBV5-5
d_call: .
j_call: TRBJ2-7
cdr3_nt: TGTGCCAGCAGTCTGCGCCGCGGGCCGTCCTACGAGCAGTACTTC
cdr3_aa: CASSLRRGPSYEQYF

v_call: TRBV2
d_call: .
j_call: TRBJ2-2
cdr3_nt: TGTGCCACACGGCTCCCGAACACCGGGGAGCTGTTTTTT
cdr3_aa: CATRLPNTGELFF

v_call: TRBV18
d_call: .
j_call: TRBJ2-5
cdr3_nt: TGTGCCAGCTCACCAGGATCGAAAAGGGCGACCCAGTACTTC
cdr3_aa: CASSPGSKRATQYF

v_call: TRBV28
d_call: TRBD2
j_call: TRBJ2-7
cdr3_nt: TGTGCCAGCAGTTTCGCAAGGGGAGGGGACGAGCAGTACTTC
cdr3_aa: CASSFARGGDEQYF

v_call: TRBV9
d_call: .
j_call: TRBJ2-1
cdr3_nt: TGTGCCAGCAGCGTAGTTTTGGTCAGCTCCTACAATGAGCAGTTCTTC
cdr3_aa: CASSVVLVSSYNEQFF

v_call: TRBV6-5
d_call: .
j_call: TRBJ1-4
cdr3_nt: TGTGCCAGCAGTTACTCTGGGGGGCGCAATGAAAAACTGTTTTTT
cdr3_aa: CASSYSGGRNEKLFF

v_call: TRBV7-6
d_call: TRBD1
j_call: TRBJ2-3
cdr3_nt: TGTGCCAGCAGCGCGTCGGGACAGGCAGTAGATACGCAGTATTTT
cdr3_aa: CASSASGQAVDTQYF

v_call: TRBV14
d_call: TRBD1
j_call: TRBJ1-3
cdr3_nt: TGTGCCAGCAGCCCTCAGGGGGGTGGAAACACCATATATTTT
cdr3_aa: CASSPQGGGNTIYF

v_call: TRBV5-1
d_call: TRBD2
j_call: TRBJ2-1
cdr3_nt: TGCGCCAGCACCACCGGGACTAGCTCTTCCAATGAGCAGTTCTTC
cdr3_aa: CASTTGTSSSNEQFF

v_call: TRBV9
d_call: .
j_call: TRBJ2-4
cdr3_nt: TGTGCCAGCAGCGTAGAGAAAACAGACATTCAGTACTTC
cdr3_aa: CASSVEKTDIQYF

v_call: TRBV27
d_call: .
j_call: TRBJ1-2
cdr3_nt: TGTGCCAGCAGTTCCTCGGGACCCTTAGGTGGCTACACCTTC
cdr3_aa: CASSSSGPLGGYTF

v_call: TRBV19
d_call: .
j_call: TRBJ1-1
cdr3_nt: TGTGCCAGTAGTTCCCACAGGGTATTGAACACTGAAGCTTTCTTT
cdr3_aa: CASSSHRVLNTEAFF

v_call: TRBV5-4
d_call: .
j_call: TRBJ2-4
cdr3_nt: TGTGCCAGCAGCTTCCAGGGTGCGGTAGCCAAAAACATTCAGTACTTC
cdr3_aa: CASSFQGAVAKNIQYF

v_call: TRBV6-6
d_call: TRBD1
j_call: TRBJ1-5
cdr3_nt: TGTGCCAGCAGGCCGACAGGGGAGGGCAATCAGCCCCAGCATTTT
cdr3_aa: CASRPTGEGNQPQHF

v_call: TRBV6-1
d_call: .
j_call: TRBJ2-4
cdr3_nt: TGTGCCAGCAGTGAATCAATAGCCAAAAACATTCAGTACTTC
cdr3_aa: CASSESIAKNIQYF

v_call: TRBV25-1
d_call: .
j_call: TRBJ1-6
cdr3_nt: TGTGCCAGCAGTGAATCCGGAGCGGACTTCTCCTATAATTCACCCCTCCACTTT
cdr3_aa: CASSESGADFSYNSPLHF